Sequencing of this TCR beta chain was carried out in a study of blood T cell repertoires in COVID-19. This CDR3 has 13 residues. Original processing methods: For nucleated cells, counts were estimated from reference gene primer amplification. The method was immunoSEQ multiplex PCR; TCRdb's version includes in-frame clones alone and lacks a portion of them. V, J and clone size were drawn from that table, and D and trimming were deduced from the DNA. The table shows around 160,000 clones, with 70% to 90% occurring only once. Material for sequencing was PBMCs or T cells enriched from blood (not recorded which). The V call is TRBV21-1, the J call TRBJ1-2; the table's TRBD1 call for D was not verified on the DNA. TRBV21-1 is a pseudogene. This TCR came from a man aged 35 to 55 who had recovered from COVID-19. For the CDR3, the DNA is TGTGCCAGCGGACCTCTTGGGGCCCCTGGCTACACCTTC. Protein product: CASGPLGAPGYTF.